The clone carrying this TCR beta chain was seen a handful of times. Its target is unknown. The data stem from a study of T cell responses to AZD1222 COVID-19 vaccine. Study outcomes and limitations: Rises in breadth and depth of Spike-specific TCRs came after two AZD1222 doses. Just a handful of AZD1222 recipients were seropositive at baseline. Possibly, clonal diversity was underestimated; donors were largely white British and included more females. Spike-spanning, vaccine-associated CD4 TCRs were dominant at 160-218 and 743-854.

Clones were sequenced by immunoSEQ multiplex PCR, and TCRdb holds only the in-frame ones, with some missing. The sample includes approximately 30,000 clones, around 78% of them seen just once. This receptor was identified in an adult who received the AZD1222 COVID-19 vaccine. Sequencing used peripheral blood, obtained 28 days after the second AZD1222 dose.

CDR3 region: CAWSVGTNTEAFF. The DNA for the CDR3 is TGTGCCTGGAGTGTAGGGACTAACACTGAAGCTTTCTTT. This chain links TRBV30 with TRBJ1-1; a possible D gene is TRBD1 (5 bases). The V end was cut by 0 bases, the J end by 2 bases, with 7 bases between. The CDR3 sequence is 13 residues long. From germline, CDR1 is GTSNPN and CDR2 SVGIG (reference sequence). Complete variable domain (other parts from reference TRBV30 and TRBJ1-1): SQTIHQWPATLVQPVGSPLSLECTVEGTSNPNLYWYRQAAGRGLQLLFYSVGIGQISSEVPQNLSASRPQDRQFILSSKKLLLSDSGFYLCAWSVGTNTEAFFGQGTRLTVV.